Detailed here is one T cell receptor (beta chain). This entry is derived from a study of response to subunit inactivated influenza vaccine. The CDR3 is made up of 13 amino acids. Trimming took 4 bases from V and 7 from J; bases not matched to a gene: 8. CDR1 and CDR2 (germline): SGHRS, YFSETQ. MiXCR, run by TCRdb on the RT-PCR reads, gives a single entry per CDR3 protein. Of around 580,000 distinct CDR3 sequences listed, 14% are singletons. This chain uses TRBV5-1 with TRBJ2-7; 7 bases agree with TRBD2. The material sequenced was PBMCs from blood, taken 11 to 12 days after vaccination. The TCR originated in a man in his fifties who received an inactivated influenza vaccine. CDR3 protein: CASSPGTNQEQYF. The CDR3 nucleotides read TGCGCCAGCAGCCCGGGGACTAATCAAGAGCAGTACTTC. Together with reference TRBV5-1 and TRBJ2-7, the CDR3 gives the full variable domain: KAGVTQTPRYLIKTRGQQVTLSCSPISGHRSVSWYQQTPGQGLQFLFEYFSETQRNKGNFPGRFSGRQFSNSRSEMNVSTLELGDSALYLCASSPGTNQEQYFGPGTRLTVT.